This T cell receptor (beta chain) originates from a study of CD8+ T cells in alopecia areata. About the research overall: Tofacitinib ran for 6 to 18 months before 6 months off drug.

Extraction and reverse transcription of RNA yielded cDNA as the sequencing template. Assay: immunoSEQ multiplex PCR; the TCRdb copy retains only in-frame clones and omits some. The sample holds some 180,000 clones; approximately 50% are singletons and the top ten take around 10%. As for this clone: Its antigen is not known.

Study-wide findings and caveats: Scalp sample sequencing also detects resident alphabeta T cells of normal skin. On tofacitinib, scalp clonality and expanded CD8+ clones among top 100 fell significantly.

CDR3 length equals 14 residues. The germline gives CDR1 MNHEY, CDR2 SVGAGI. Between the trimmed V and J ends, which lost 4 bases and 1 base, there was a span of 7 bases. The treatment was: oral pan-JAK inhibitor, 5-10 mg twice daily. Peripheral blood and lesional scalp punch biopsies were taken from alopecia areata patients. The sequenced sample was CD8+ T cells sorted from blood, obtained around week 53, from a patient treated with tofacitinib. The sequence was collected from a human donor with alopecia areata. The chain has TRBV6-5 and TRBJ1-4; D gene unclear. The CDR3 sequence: CASSWHGTNEKLFF. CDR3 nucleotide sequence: TGTGCCAGCAGTTGGCATGGAACTAATGAAAAACTGTTTTTT.